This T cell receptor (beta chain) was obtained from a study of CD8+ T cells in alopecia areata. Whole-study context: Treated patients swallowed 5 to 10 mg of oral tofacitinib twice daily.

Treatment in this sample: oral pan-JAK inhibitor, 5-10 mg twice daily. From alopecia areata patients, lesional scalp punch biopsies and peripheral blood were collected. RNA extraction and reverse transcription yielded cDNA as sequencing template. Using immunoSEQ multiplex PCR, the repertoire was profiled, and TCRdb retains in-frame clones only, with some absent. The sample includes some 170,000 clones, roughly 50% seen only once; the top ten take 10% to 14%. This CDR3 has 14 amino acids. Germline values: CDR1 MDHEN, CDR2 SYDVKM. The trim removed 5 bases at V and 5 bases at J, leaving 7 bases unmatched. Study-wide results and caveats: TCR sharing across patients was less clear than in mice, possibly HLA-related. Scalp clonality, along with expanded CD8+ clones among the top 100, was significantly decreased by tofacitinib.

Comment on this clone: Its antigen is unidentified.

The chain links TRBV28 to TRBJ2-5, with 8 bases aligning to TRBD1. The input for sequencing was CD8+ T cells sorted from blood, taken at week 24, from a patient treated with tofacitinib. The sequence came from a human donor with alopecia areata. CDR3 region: CASSQRQGRETQYF. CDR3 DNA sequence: TGTGCCAGCAGTCAAAGACAGGGGAGGGAGACCCAGTACTTC.